The 23 T cell receptor beta chains listed next were all sequenced from one sample in a study of T cells expressing NK-cell markers. TCRdb reprocessed the 5' RACE reads and keeps a single row for each CDR3 protein, giving no DNA. The sample yields some 450,000 distinct CDR3 sequences, of which the top ten take up 7.3%. Input material: blood T cells: a sorted CD56 or NKG2C T cell subset, CD4+ or CD8+ T cells, or bulk PBMC T cells (not recorded which). These receptors originate from a woman aged 18 to 75 in good health.

The chain carries TRBV5-1 and TRBJ2-4; TCRdb designates TRBD1, a call that cannot be tested without DNA. This CDR3 is 15 amino acids long. CDR1 is SGHRS, CDR2 YFSETQ, per germline. CDR3 in amino acids: CASSLAGTGVDIQYF.

The CDR3 sequence is CASRGPRLGDPEAFF. V usage is TRBV12-3 or TRBV12-4 and J usage is TRBJ1-1. The CDR3 has 15 residues.

V is TRBV20-1 and J is TRBJ1-5. This CDR3 region has 17 residues. The germline V gene encodes CDR1 DFQATT and CDR2 SNEGSKA (reference sequence). The CDR3 is CSALPLTNLNGNQPQHF.

This chain joins TRBV30 and TRBJ2-4; TCRdb indicates TRBD1, and absent DNA this call remains unverified. The CDR3 length is 15 residues. Germline assignment: CDR1 GTSNPN and CDR2 SVGIG (reference sequence). The CDR3 sequence is CAWMPPYLAKNIQYF.

The J gene is TRBJ2-2, the V gene TRBV9; TCRdb gives TRBD2 as the D gene, but with no DNA this cannot be confirmed. The CDR3 totals 13 residues. Germline CDR1 SGDLS, CDR2 YYNGEE. CDR3 region: CASSGEFTGELFF.

The chain combines TRBV5-1 with TRBJ2-3; lacking DNA, the TRBD2 call made by TCRdb goes unchecked. CDR1 is SGHRS and CDR2 is YFSETQ in the germline V gene. This CDR3 spans 18 amino acids. The CDR3: CASSLGTRTSGGTDTQYF. Together with reference TRBV5-1 and TRBJ2-3, the CDR3 gives the full variable domain: KAGVTQTPRYLIKTRGQQVTLSCSPISGHRSVSWYQQTPGQGLQFLFEYFSETQRNKGNFPGRFSGRQFSNSRSEMNVSTLELGDSALYLCASSLGTRTSGGTDTQYFGPGTRLTVL.

The V call is TRBV19, the J call TRBJ1-2. Germline V CDR1 and CDR2: LNHDA, SQIVND (reference sequence). This CDR3 comprises 12 residues. The CDR3 loop is CASLTSNYGYTF.

The genes are TRBV12-3 or TRBV12-4 and TRBJ2-1; TCRdb lists TRBD1, though no DNA is available to test this call. This CDR3 has 12 residues. CDR3 in amino acids: CASSTSGDEQFF.

This chain uses TRBV4-1 with TRBJ1-2; TCRdb outputs TRBD1, but without DNA this stays unchecked. The CDR3 is made up of 13 amino acids. Germline loops: CDR1 MGHRA, CDR2 YSYEKL. CDR3 amino acids: CASSQGGVGGYTF.

V is TRBV29-1 and J is TRBJ2-5; TCRdb names TRBD1, which stays unverified in the absence of DNA. The germline V gene has CDR1 SQVTM and CDR2 ANQGSEA. The CDR3 is 12 amino acids. The CDR3 spells CSVEKGAETQYF. The variable domain in full, with the rest retrieved from reference TRBV29-1 and TRBJ2-5, is SAVISQKPSRDICQRGTSLTIQCQVDSQVTMMFWYRQQPGQSLTLIATANQGSEATYESGFVIDKFPISRPNLTFSTLTVSNMSPEDSSIYLCSVEKGAETQYFGPGTRLLVL.

The chain employs TRBV28 and TRBJ2-3; TCRdb selects TRBD2, and the lack of DNA leaves this call unchecked. The CDR3 spans 16 residues. Per germline, CDR1 MDHEN and CDR2 SYDVKM. CDR3 amino acids: CASSLVTSGSTDTQYF.

The V gene is TRBV7-2, the J gene TRBJ1-2; TCRdb proposes TRBD1, but this gene call is untestable without DNA. The CDR3 has 15 residues. CDR1 is SGHTA and CDR2 is FQGNSA in the germline V gene. The CDR3 loop is CASSLALDRSSGYTF.

The rearrangement uses TRBV3-1 and TRBJ2-3; TCRdb's D gene call, TRBD1, goes unchecked for lack of DNA. The length of the CDR3 is 17 residues. Germline CDR1 reads LGHDT; CDR2 reads YNNKEL (reference sequence). The CDR3 is CASSQDLVGQGADTQYF.

This chain connects TRBV5-5 to TRBJ1-2. The germline V gene encodes CDR1 SGHKS and CDR2 YYEKEE (reference sequence). The CDR3 length is 13 residues. CDR3 region: CASSRVINYGYTF. The complete variable domain, with remaining parts taken from reference TRBV5-5 and TRBJ1-2, reads DAGVTQSPTHLIKTRGQQVTLRCSPISGHKSVSWYQQVLGQGPQFIFQYYEKEERGRGNFPDRFSARQFPNYSSELNVNALLLGDSALYLCASSRVINYGYTFGSGTRLTVV.

This chain connects TRBV7-2 to TRBJ1-1; TCRdb's D gene call, TRBD1, goes unchecked for lack of DNA. The CDR3 is 15 amino acids. CDR1 is SGHTA and CDR2 is FQGNSA in the germline V gene. This CDR3 reads CASSLAPGQYTEAFF. Complete variable domain (other parts from reference TRBV7-2 and TRBJ1-1): GAGVSQSPSNKVTEKGKDVELRCDPISGHTALYWYRQSLGQGLEFLIYFQGNSAPDKSGLPSDRFSAERTGGSVSTLTIQRTQQEDSAVYLCASSLAPGQYTEAFFGQGTRLTVV.

The chain uses TRBV19 and TRBJ2-7. Looked up from germline, CDR1 is LNHDA and CDR2 is SQIVND (reference sequence). The CDR3 sequence is 14 residues long. CDR3 in amino acids: CASSIGPSSYEQYF.

V gene TRBV5-4 combines with J gene TRBJ2-1; TCRdb proposes TRBD1, but this gene call is untestable without DNA. This CDR3 has 17 residues. The V gene's germline CDR1 is SGHNT and CDR2 YYREEE (reference sequence). CDR3 amino acids: CASSMRAGGTTYNEQFF.

The gene calls are TRBV4-2 and TRBJ2-7; without DNA, the TCRdb call of TRBD2 cannot be checked. Per the germline V gene, CDR1 is LGHNA and CDR2 is YNFKEQ. This CDR3 has 18 residues. This chain's CDR3 is CASSQDSWGTSGSGEQYF.

The rearrangement joins TRBV12-3 or TRBV12-4 to TRBJ2-3. This CDR3 is 12 amino acids long. This CDR3 reads CASRSVVDTQYF.

The chain links TRBV20-1 to TRBJ1-3; TCRdb lists TRBD1, though no DNA is available to test this call. Germline assignment: CDR1 DFQATT and CDR2 SNEGSKA (reference sequence). There are 15 residues in the CDR3. CDR3 sequence reads: CSARGSQGARNTIYF.

The rearrangement joins TRBV12-3 or TRBV12-4 to TRBJ2-5. This CDR3 contains 13 residues. The CDR3 sequence: CASSLVGVETQYF.

CDR3 amino acids: CASSLILGGGELFF. This chain links TRBV12-3 or TRBV12-4 with TRBJ2-2; TCRdb outputs TRBD1, but without DNA this stays unchecked. The CDR3 contains 14 residues.

The chain employs TRBV4-1 and TRBJ2-3. This CDR3 contains 16 residues. Germline V gene sequence: CDR1 MGHRA, CDR2 YSYEKL. CDR3 sequence reads: CASSPEPDPTTDTQYF.